The 27 T cell receptor beta chains presented below share a single source sample, sequenced in a study of blood T cell repertoires in COVID-19. The method was immunoSEQ multiplex PCR; TCRdb's version includes in-frame clones alone and lacks a portion of them. The repertoire holds 35,000 to 55,000 clones, with around 90% as singletons. The material sequenced was peripheral blood. These receptor sequences come from a man between 65 and 85 years old with active COVID-19.

The V gene is TRBV9, the J gene TRBJ2-5; 7 bases align to TRBD1. V lost 2 bases and J lost 5; bases outside the gene matches: 3. From germline, CDR1 is SGDLS and CDR2 YYNGEE. CDR3 length: 13 residues. The CDR3 loop reads CASSVGQAETQYF. CDR3 nucleotide sequence: TGTGCCAGCAGCGTCGGACAGGCGGAGACCCAGTACTTC. Drawing the rest from reference TRBV9 and TRBJ2-5, the complete variable domain is DSGVTQTPKHLITATGQRVTLRCSPRSGDLSVYWYQQSLDQGLQFLIQYYNGEERAKGNILERFSAQQFPDLHSELNLSSLELGDSALYFCASSVGQAETQYFGPGTRLLVL.

This chain joins TRBV5-1 and TRBJ2-1, with TRBD2 identical over 12 bases. The junction had 1 base not matched to a gene; V was cut back by 4 bases and J by 2 bases. CDR1 and CDR2 from the germline V gene are SGHRS and YFSETQ. The CDR3 has 15 amino acids. CDR3: CASSRTSGTYNEQFF. Here the CDR3 DNA reads TGCGCCAGCAGCAGGACTAGCGGGACCTACAATGAGCAGTTCTTC.

V and J are TRBV6-5 and TRBJ1-1; 7 bases map to TRBD1. In germline, CDR1 is MNHEY, CDR2 SVGAGI. V shed 4 bases and J 0 bases; nucleotides not matched to a gene: 2. The CDR3 is 14 residues long. The DNA of the CDR3 is TGTGCCAGCAGTTCCGGACAGGTGAACACTGAAGCTTTCTTT. Protein sequence: CASSSGQVNTEAFF.

This CDR3 is CASGGLAGGRYEQYF. DNA for the CDR3: TGTGCCAGCGGGGGACTAGCGGGAGGCAGATACGAGCAGTACTTC. The rearrangement uses TRBV28 and TRBJ2-7; TRBD2 agrees at 15 bases. Looked up from germline, CDR1 is MDHEN and CDR2 is SYDVKM. J lost 4 bases, V lost 8 bases, and 6 bases had no gene match. There are 15 residues in the CDR3.

The V gene is TRBV5-1, the J gene TRBJ1-6; D is undetermined. The ends were cut back, 4 bases at V and 7 bases at J, with 9 bases in the middle. Germline values: CDR1 SGHRS, CDR2 YFSETQ. CDR3 length: 13 residues. The CDR3 here is CASSPVGNSPLHF. DNA of the CDR3: TGCGCCAGCAGCCCCGTCGGGAATTCACCCCTCCACTTT.

V and J are TRBV18 and TRBJ1-3, with TRBD1 matching over 7 bases. V was pared by 5 bases and J by 0 bases, with 10 bases of the junction left unmatched. Germline V gives CDR1 KGHSH, CDR2 LQKENI. This CDR3 has 17 residues. CDR3 loop: CASSTQTGLGSGNTIYF. The CDR3 region has the DNA TGTGCCAGCTCAACGCAGACAGGGTTAGGCTCTGGAAACACCATATATTTT.

In this sample, this clone turned up a few times. The rearrangement joins TRBV19 to TRBJ1-5, with 8 positions matching TRBD1. The trim removed 11 bases at V and 0 bases at J, leaving 9 bases unmatched. The CDR3 extends over 15 amino acids. CDR1 and CDR2 from the germline V gene are LNHDA and SQIVND (reference sequence). CDR3 protein: CAGGQDPYSNQPQHF. CDR3 DNA sequence: TGTGCCGGGGGACAGGACCCTTATAGCAATCAGCCCCAGCATTTT.

V usage is TRBV7-9 and J usage is TRBJ2-1, with 10 bases that match TRBD2. This CDR3 is built from 15 residues. J was trimmed by 6 bases and V by 1 base; bases with no gene match: 3. Germline-derived CDR1 and CDR2 are SEHNR and FQNEAQ (reference sequence). The CDR3 bases are TGTGCCAGCAGCTTAGAAGCGGGAGGGCCCAATGAGCAGTTCTTC. It translates to CASSLEAGGPNEQFF.

The sample holds a few counts of this clone. The genes are TRBV6-2 or TRBV6-3 and TRBJ2-7, with TRBD1 as a possible D gene (7 bases). This CDR3 is 17 amino acids long. Germline-derived CDR1 and CDR2 are MNHEY and SVGEGT. V was cut by 0 bases and J by 0 bases, with 15 bases left in between. In DNA, the CDR3 is TGTGCCAGCAGTTACTCTTTAAGACAGGGACTCTCCTACGAGCAGTACTTC. Residues: CASSYSLRQGLSYEQYF.

The chain has TRBV19 and TRBJ2-5; 7 bases map to TRBD1. The germline gives CDR1 LNHDA, CDR2 SQIVND (reference sequence). The length of the CDR3 is 16 residues. V lost 5 bases to trimming and J lost 3 bases; unmatched junction nucleotides: 12. The CDR3 region is CASSPQGTAKKETQYF. In DNA form, the CDR3 reads TGTGCCAGTAGTCCCCAGGGGACAGCGAAAAAAGAGACCCAGTACTTC.

The gene calls are TRBV7-2 and TRBJ2-2; 8 bases match TRBD1. CDR1 and CDR2 (germline): SGHTA, FQGNSA. The CDR3 has 12 amino acids. J lost 8 bases, V lost 6 bases, and 2 bases had no gene match. CDR3: CASRTGEGELFF. As DNA, the CDR3 is TGTGCCAGCAGGACAGGGGAAGGGGAGCTGTTTTTT.

The genes are TRBV18 and TRBJ1-1; maybe TRBD1 (6 bases). The V and J ends lost 0 bases and 2 bases respectively, with 13 bases between them. CDR1 is KGHSH, CDR2 LQKENI, per germline. This CDR3 contains 16 residues. The CDR3 DNA reads as TGTGCCAGCTCACCACCCCAGGTCAGGGGAAACACTGAAGCTTTCTTT. It yields the protein CASSPPQVRGNTEAFF.

The chain recombines TRBV7-9 with TRBJ1-5; D is unresolved. With 5 bases removed from V and 3 bases from J, the gap between germline ends came to 8 bases. Looked up from germline, CDR1 is SEHNR and CDR2 is FQNEAQ (reference sequence). This CDR3 comprises 13 residues. CDR3 in DNA: TGTGCCAGCAGCCCTCACACCAATCAGCCCCAGCATTTT. Translating it yields CASSPHTNQPQHF.

This chain links TRBV11-2 with TRBJ2-1; 7 bases are shared with TRBD2. There are 13 residues in the CDR3. V lost 5 bases to trimming and J lost 9 bases; unmatched junction nucleotides: 7. Germline V gene sequence: CDR1 SGHAT, CDR2 FQNNGV. CDR3 region: CASSPGLEGEQFF. Written as DNA, the CDR3 is TGTGCCAGCAGCCCCGGACTAGAGGGTGAGCAGTTCTTC.

In this sample, this clone turned up once. CDR3 region: CASTLGPSAGELFF. In DNA, the CDR3 is TGTGCCAGCACCTTGGGCCCATCGGCCGGGGAGCTGTTTTTT. This chain uses TRBV11-3 with TRBJ2-2; no reliable D call. The germline V and J ends were trimmed by 7 bases and 6 bases, with 15 bases remaining between them. The CDR3 runs to 14 residues. Germline V gene lookup returns CDR1 SGHNT and CDR2 YENEEA.

J is TRBJ2-1 and V is TRBV6-5; 10 bases align to TRBD1. Germline assignment: CDR1 MNHEY and CDR2 SVGAGI. V was clipped by 10 bases and J by 4 bases; unmatched bases: 10. The CDR3 sequence is 15 residues long. The CDR3 reads CATRADRGLYNEQFF. The CDR3, as DNA: TGTGCCACCCGAGCCGACAGGGGGCTGTACAATGAGCAGTTCTTC.

The genes are TRBV24-1 and TRBJ2-1, with 16 positions matching TRBD2. This CDR3 is 17 amino acids long. V lost 0 bases to trimming and J lost 7 bases; unmatched junction nucleotides: 2. Germline V gives CDR1 KGHDR, CDR2 SFDVKD. CDR3 DNA sequence: TGTGCCACCAGTGATTTGGGGACTAGCGGGAGGGGTAATGAGCAGTTCTTC. Its translation: CATSDLGTSGRGNEQFF.

The chain uses TRBV2 and TRBJ2-3, with D possibly matching TRBD1 (6 bases). V dropped 5 bases and J dropped 0 bases, with 12 bases sitting between them. From germline, CDR1 is SNHLY and CDR2 FYNNEI. This CDR3 is built from 15 residues. CDR3 nucleotide sequence: TGTGCCAGCAGTACCGACAGGACTAGCACAGATACGCAGTATTTT. Its translation: CASSTDRTSTDTQYF.

This clone was seen just once. The V and J genes are TRBV24-1 and TRBJ2-7, with TRBD2 matching 10 bases. V lost 7 bases and J lost 3; bases outside the gene matches: 2. In germline, CDR1 is KGHDR, CDR2 SFDVKD. CDR3 length: 13 amino acids. CDR3 sequence: CATRGTSDYEQYF. The CDR3 DNA is TGTGCCACCAGGGGGACTAGCGACTACGAGCAGTACTTC.

The chain employs TRBV9 and TRBJ2-3; D is possibly TRBD2 (6 bases). Germline values: CDR1 SGDLS, CDR2 YYNGEE. Trimming stripped 3 bases from V and 8 bases from J, with 16 bases between. The CDR3 runs to 14 residues. CDR3 bases: TGTGCCAGCAGCGGTGCGGGGCTGGGGGGTACGCAGTATTTT. Protein: CASSGAGLGGTQYF.

The rearrangement links TRBV29-1 to TRBJ1-4; D possibly corresponds to TRBD1 (6 bases). V was clipped by 6 bases and J by 5 bases, with 22 bases between them. The germline gives CDR1 SQVTM, CDR2 ANQGSEA. This CDR3 comprises 16 residues. CDR3 DNA: TGCAGCGTCGACTCCGGGGGGGGCAGCATAAATGAAAAACTGTTTTTT. Its protein is CSVDSGGGSINEKLFF.

This rearrangement joins TRBV28 to TRBJ2-2, with TRBD1 matching 8 bases. Losses at the gene ends were 6 bases for V and 6 bases for J; bases not matched to a gene: 12. This CDR3 spans 16 amino acids. The germline gives CDR1 MDHEN, CDR2 SYDVKM. The CDR3 here is CASSKGNRGFSGELFF. Written as DNA, the CDR3 is TGTGCCAGCAGCAAGGGTAACAGGGGGTTTTCCGGGGAGCTGTTTTTT. Filled out from reference TRBV28 and TRBJ2-2, the complete variable domain reads DVKVTQSSRYLVKRTGEKVFLECVQDMDHENMFWYRQDPGLGLRLIYFSYDVKMKEKGDIPEGYSVSREKKERFSLILESASTNQTSMYLCASSKGNRGFSGELFFGEGSRLTVL.

There are a few counts of this clone. This sequence joins TRBV18 and TRBJ1-3; D gene uncertain. Germline values: CDR1 KGHSH, CDR2 LQKENI. V was pared by 6 bases and J by 0 bases, with 9 bases between. The CDR3 is made up of 14 amino acids. The CDR3 coding sequence is TGTGCCAGCTCCCACGTAGTCTCTGGAAACACCATATATTTT. Amino acid sequence: CASSHVVSGNTIYF.

The rearrangement links TRBV5-1 to TRBJ2-3; 11 bases are a match to TRBD2. Germline loops: CDR1 SGHRS, CDR2 YFSETQ. Unmatched junction bases numbered 2, after V lost 0 bases and J lost 2 bases. The CDR3 is 16 amino acids. In DNA form, the CDR3 reads TGCGCCAGCAGCTTGGTACTAGCGGGAGCCACAGATACGCAGTATTTT. Protein sequence: CASSLVLAGATDTQYF. The complete variable domain, with remaining parts taken from reference TRBV5-1 and TRBJ2-3, reads KAGVTQTPRYLIKTRGQQVTLSCSPISGHRSVSWYQQTPGQGLQFLFEYFSETQRNKGNFPGRFSGRQFSNSRSEMNVSTLELGDSALYLCASSLVLAGATDTQYFGPGTRLTVL.

This chain joins TRBV14 and TRBJ2-1; 10 bases fit TRBD2. Germline V CDR1 and CDR2: SGHDN, FVKESK. CDR3 size: 13 residues. V was pared by 4 bases and J by 10 bases, with 4 bases of the junction left unmatched. As DNA, the CDR3 is TGTGCCAGCAGCCTAACACTAGCGGGGGAGCAGTTCTTC. Its translation is CASSLTLAGEQFF.

The chain links TRBV28 to TRBJ2-7; 14 bases fit TRBD2. The V and J ends lost 4 bases and 7 bases, in that order; junction bases with no gene match: 12. This CDR3 contains 17 residues. Germline V CDR1 and CDR2: MDHEN, SYDVKM. The CDR3 here is CASSSPAGTSGRREQYF. The CDR3 nucleotides read TGTGCCAGCAGTTCACCCGCCGGGACTAGCGGGAGAAGGGAGCAGTACTTC.

The chain combines TRBV6-6 with TRBJ2-1; 8 bases fit TRBD1. The CDR3 consists of 15 residues. Per the germline V gene, CDR1 is MNHNY and CDR2 is SVGAGI (reference sequence). J lost 7 bases, V lost 5 bases, and 10 bases had no gene match. In nucleotides, the CDR3 is TGTGCCAGCAGTCAACCGGGACAGGTCTGGAATGAGCAGTTCTTC. Translation gives CASSQPGQVWNEQFF.